Detailed here is one T cell receptor (beta chain). In the authors' workflow: The authors estimated nucleated cell counts from reference gene primer amplification. Some clones are missing from TCRdb's copy, which holds only in-frame ones; the method was immunoSEQ multiplex PCR. The V and J calls and the clone size are those of that table, but D and trimming were determined from the DNA. The table includes roughly 180,000 clones, around four fifths detected once. Looked up from germline, CDR1 is KGHDR and CDR2 is SFDVKD. The CDR3 runs to 15 residues. V was trimmed by 2 bases and J by 1 base, leaving 10 bases between them. These data originate in a study of blood T cell repertoires in COVID-19.

Sequenced material: peripheral blood. This rearrangement joins TRBV24-1 to TRBJ1-2; D gene unclear. The clonotype comes from a woman aged 25 to 45 with acute or convalescent COVID-19. DNA for the CDR3: TGTGCCACCAGTGATTCGGGAACTTTTAACTATGGCTACACCTTC. Its protein product is CATSDSGTFNYGYTF.